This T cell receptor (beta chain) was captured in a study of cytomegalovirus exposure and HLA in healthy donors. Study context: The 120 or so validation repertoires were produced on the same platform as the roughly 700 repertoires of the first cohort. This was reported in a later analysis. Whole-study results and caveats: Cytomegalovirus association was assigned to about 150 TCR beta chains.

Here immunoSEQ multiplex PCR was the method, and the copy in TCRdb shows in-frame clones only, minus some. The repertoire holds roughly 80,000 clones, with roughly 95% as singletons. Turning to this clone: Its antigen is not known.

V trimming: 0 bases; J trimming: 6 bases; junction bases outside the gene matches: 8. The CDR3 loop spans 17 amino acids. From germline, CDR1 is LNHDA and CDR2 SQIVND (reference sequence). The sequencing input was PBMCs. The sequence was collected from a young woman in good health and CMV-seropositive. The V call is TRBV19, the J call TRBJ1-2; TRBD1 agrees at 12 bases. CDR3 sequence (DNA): TGTGCCAGTAGTATAGACGTGGGACAGGGGGCGCTGAATGGCTACACCTTC. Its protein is CASSIDVGQGALNGYTF.